What follows is one TCR beta chain and its context. At one boundary the junction diverges from the germline segment, which might be a read error. Per the original data handling: Estimates of nucleated cell counts were drawn from the amplification of reference gene primers. The table came from immunoSEQ multiplex PCR; TCRdb's copy has only in-frame clones and leaves some out. V and J calls and clone size are as listed in that table; D and trimming were resolved from the DNA. Of roughly 250,000 clones in the sample, around 86% were seen once. The data were taken from a study of blood T cell repertoires in COVID-19. Study in general: Samples came from the United States, Italy and Spain, spanning acute and convalescent COVID-19. T cells, B-cell-depleted T cells, or PBMCs supplied cDNA or gDNA.

This TCR derives from a woman aged 60-75 years with active or convalescent COVID-19. Input material: peripheral blood.

CDR3 in DNA: TGTGCCTCTCAGGGGGCGAAAACCGGGGAGCTGTTTTTT. This gives the protein CASQGAKTGELFF. The chain couples TRBV24-1 to TRBJ2-2; 8 bases agree with TRBD1. CDR1 is KGHDR, CDR2 SFDVKD, per germline. CDR3 length: 13 residues.